The sequence of this T cell receptor (beta chain) was determined in a study of T-cell reconstitution after alpha-beta-depleted transplantation in children. It was with unique molecular identifiers that the TCRbeta library was prepared. TCRdb re-analysed the PCR reads in MiXCR, keeping a single row per CDR3 protein. The sample includes about 400,000 distinct CDR3 sequences, over 20% of them seen just once. Germline CDR1 MDHEN, CDR2 SYDVKM. This CDR3 has 15 amino acids. The germline V and J ends were trimmed by 4 bases and 0 bases, with 13 bases remaining between them. The material was PBMCs from the stem cell graft donor, obtained from the stem cell graft. The clonotype originates from a human donor who donated a stem cell graft to a child with acute myeloid leukemia. This chain connects TRBV28 to TRBJ2-7; TRBD1 might be the D (6 bases). This CDR3 is CASSWAVQGSYEQYF. The CDR3 DNA reads as TGTGCCAGCAGTTGGGCCGTACAGGGCTCCTACGAGCAGTACTTC.